A selection of T cell receptor beta chains follows, all from one sample in a study of blood T cell repertoires in COVID-19. Sequenced by immunoSEQ multiplex PCR; TCRdb stores in-frame clones only, minus some. The sample carries a few hundred thousand clones, over 80% recorded once. Specimen: PBMCs or T cells enriched from blood (not recorded which). The receptors were gathered from a man aged 30 to 39 who had recovered from COVID-19. Each CDR3 is given with its conserved first and last residue.

CATSDSEYYGYTF	TRBJ1-2	TRBV24-1	13
CASSLGYRDTEAFF	TRBJ1-1	TRBV5-6	14
CASSFPTGGISGNTIYF	TRBJ1-3	TRBV28	17
CASSYSDRATYGYTF	TRBJ1-2	TRBV6-2/TRBV6-3	15
CASSRRQNEKLFF	TRBJ1-4	TRBV4-2	13
CASSYQVAAEAFF	TRBJ1-1	TRBV5-1	13
CSATDREKAFF	TRBJ1-1	TRBV20-1	11
CASSLSIATGELFF	TRBJ2-2	TRBV7-6	14
CASSQNAGNTIYF	TRBJ1-3	TRBV11-2	13
CATAPGQGPTGYTF	TRBJ1-2	TRBV2	14
CASSLGGGHSYEQYF	TRBJ2-7	TRBV5-1	15
CASSLSPPGNTEAFF	TRBJ1-1	TRBV28	15
CASFGTEAFF	TRBJ1-1	TRBV30	10
CASSHRGAYSPLHF	TRBJ1-6	TRBV14	14
CASSLSGVREKLFF	TRBJ1-4	TRBV27	14
CASSDGQGSTDTQYF	TRBJ2-3	TRBV6-4	15
CASSARPSGGDTQYF	TRBJ2-3	TRBV9	15
CASSPDRVSSPLHF	TRBJ1-6	TRBV5-1	14
CASSYSRTTVRNNYGYTF	TRBJ1-2	TRBV6-2/TRBV6-3	18
CASSMGQGGYEQYF	TRBJ2-7	TRBV7-2	14
CAISESGGGEQYF	TRBJ2-7	TRBV10-3	13
CASSLGTGSVAREQYF	TRBJ2-7	TRBV5-4	16
CASSYSTRTGNTGELFF	TRBJ2-2	TRBV6-2/TRBV6-3	17
CASSLGQMNTEAFF	TRBJ1-1	TRBV11-3	14
CASSLAPISASLRKLFF	TRBJ1-4	TRBV5-8	17
CASSQTTLGDEQYF	TRBJ2-7	TRBV18	14
CASSYTGQGHGEAFF	TRBJ1-1	TRBV6-6	15
CASSPTPTNYGYTF	TRBJ1-2	TRBV6-2/TRBV6-3	14
CASRIGTGVEKLFF	TRBJ1-4	TRBV5-1	14
CASSEALADLYEQYF	TRBJ2-7	TRBV6-1	15
CASSFWANSYEQYF	TRBJ2-7	TRBV5-4	14
CASSPSGTPTYEQYF	TRBJ2-7	TRBV7-6	15
CASSLWGTSGSYEQYF	TRBJ2-7	TRBV7-2	16
CASSFGTSGVVAQYF	TRBJ2-5	TRBV5-1	15
CASSLGTGTEAFF	TRBJ1-1	TRBV7-2	13